The sequence of this TCR beta chain was determined in a study of blood T cell repertoires in COVID-19. Study in general: Specimens from acute and convalescent COVID-19 originated in the United States, Italy and Spain. Sources were T cells, B-cell-depleted T cells, or PBMCs; the material itself was cDNA or gDNA.

This CDR3 spans 14 amino acids. Germline assignment: CDR1 WSHSY and CDR2 SAAADI. The V segment lost 3 bases and the J segment 3 bases; nucleotides outside the gene matches: 4. In the original processing: Amplifying reference gene primers gave estimates of nucleated cell counts. Some clones are missing from TCRdb's copy, which holds only in-frame ones; the method was immunoSEQ multiplex PCR. The DNA gave D and trimming, while V, J and clone size come from that table. The table records roughly 120,000 clones, about nine tenths of them present only once. The sample was peripheral blood. This chain uses TRBV10-2 with TRBJ2-7; 8 bases match TRBD2. This clonotype was obtained from a man aged 45-65 years with active COVID-19. CDR3 protein: CASSDGRGGYEQYF. The CDR3, as DNA: TGCGCCAGCAGTGATGGTCGGGGGGGCTACGAGCAGTACTTC.